A selection of T cell receptor beta chains follows, all from one sample in a study of CD8 T cells in Susac syndrome. TCRdb reprocessed the immunoSEQ multiplex PCR reads via MiXCR and lists one record per CDR3 protein. This sample has under 200,000 distinct CDR3 sequences, with about 91% found just once. Material: CD4+ T cells from PBMCs. All receptors come from a human donor in good health. Both conserved end residues are part of each CDR3. A D gene is named only where the DNA matches it firmly. The size field is filled for only some rows; it gives once, few, many or a size class.

J gene	D gene	V gene	clone size	CDR3 protein	CDR3 DNA
TRBJ1-5	NA	TRBV20-1	NA	CSADSRTGNQPQHF	TGCAGTGCGGACTCCCGGACGGGTAATCAGCCCCAGCATTTT
TRBJ2-4	NA	TRBV20-1	NA	CSARDGGTYIQYF	TGCAGTGCTAGAGATGGGGGGACGTACATTCAGTACTTC
TRBJ1-5	NA	TRBV6-4	NA	CASSVDSNQPQHF	TGTGCCAGCAGTGTGGATAGCAATCAGCCCCAGCATTTT
TRBJ2-7	NA	TRBV7-9	NA	CASSHYEFQGRSEQYF	TGTGCCAGCAGCCATTATGAATTCCAGGGGAGGAGCGAGCAGTACTTC
TRBJ2-1	TRBD2	TRBV20-1	NA	CSARLAGVGEQFF	TGCAGTGCTAGACTAGCGGGGGTCGGTGAGCAGTTCTTC
TRBJ2-5	TRBD1	TRBV20-1	NA	CSAIGTGVTETQYF	TGCAGTGCTATAGGGACAGGGGTCACAGAGACCCAGTACTTC
TRBJ2-1	TRBD2	TRBV4-1	NA	CASSQTPSGGFEQFF	TGCGCCAGCAGCCAAACTCCGAGCGGGGGGTTTGAGCAGTTCTTC
TRBJ1-2	NA	TRBV6-5	NA	CASSRSEGGYTF	TGTGCCAGCAGTAGATCGGAAGGAGGCTACACCTTC
TRBJ2-5	NA	TRBV3-1	NA	CASRRGFQETQYF	TGTGCCAGCAGAAGAGGGTTTCAAGAGACCCAGTACTTC
TRBJ1-3	NA	TRBV7-8	NA	CASSFQGGNTIYF	TGTGCCAGCAGCTTCCAGGGGGGAAACACCATATATTTT
TRBJ2-7	TRBD2	TRBV10-3	NA	CAIRPEERGARSSYEQYF	TGTGCCATCAGGCCGGAGGAGCGGGGGGCCCGGAGCTCCTACGAGCAGTACTTC
TRBJ1-2	NA	TRBV9	NA	CASSPIQGYYGYTF	TGTGCCAGCAGCCCCATCCAGGGGTACTATGGCTACACCTTC
TRBJ2-2	NA	TRBV6-4	NA	CASSPLGAGELFF	TGTGCCAGCAGTCCCCTAGGGGCCGGGGAGCTGTTTTTT
TRBJ1-6	NA	TRBV2	NA	CASSHGRPNSPLHF	TGTGCCAGCAGTCACGGACGGCCCAATTCACCCCTCCACTTT
TRBJ2-1	NA	TRBV5-1	NA	CASSSTEYYNEQFF	TGCGCCAGCAGCTCGACAGAATACTACAATGAGCAGTTCTTC
TRBJ2-2	NA	TRBV7-9	NA	CASTSPANTGELFF	TGTGCCAGCACGTCACCCGCGAACACCGGGGAGCTGTTTTTT
TRBJ2-1	TRBD2	TRBV9	NA	CASSPRLAGRNEQFF	TGTGCCAGCAGCCCGAGACTAGCGGGGCGCAATGAGCAGTTCTTC
TRBJ2-7	TRBD2	TRBV6-5	NA	CASSSSWTSGYEQYF	TGTGCCAGCAGTTCATCCTGGACTAGCGGCTACGAGCAGTACTTC
TRBJ1-4	NA	TRBV14	NA	CASSQQGEKLFF	TGTGCCAGCAGCCAACAAGGGGAAAAACTGTTTTTT
TRBJ2-2	NA	TRBV20-1	NA	CSAREGQVNTGELFF	TGCAGTGCTAGGGAGGGGCAAGTAAACACCGGGGAGCTGTTTTTT
TRBJ2-3	TRBD2	TRBV20-1	NA	CSARGSGRAVDTQYF	TGCAGTGCTAGAGGCAGCGGGAGGGCCGTAGATACGCAGTATTTT
TRBJ2-7	TRBD2	TRBV7-9	NA	CASSASGTSGEQYF	TGTGCCAGCAGCGCTAGTGGGACTAGTGGCGAGCAGTACTTC
TRBJ2-3	NA	TRBV2	NA	CASTDDPWYSTDTQYF	TGTGCCAGCACCGACGACCCTTGGTATAGCACAGATACGCAGTATTTT
TRBJ1-2	NA	TRBV4-2	few	CASSQEWGRRGRYGYTF	TGTGCCAGCAGCCAAGAGTGGGGCAGGAGGGGCCGCTATGGCTACACCTTC
TRBJ2-7	NA	TRBV25-1	NA	CASMWGDEQYF	TGTGCCAGCATGTGGGGAGACGAGCAGTACTTC
TRBJ1-2	TRBD1	TRBV7-9	NA	CASSPPGQGYGYTF	TGTGCCAGCAGCCCGCCGGGACAGGGCTATGGCTACACCTTC
TRBJ2-1	TRBD2	TRBV20-1	NA	CSATPSGRARSEQFF	TGCAGTGCCACCCCTAGCGGGAGGGCCCGCAGTGAGCAGTTCTTC
TRBJ1-6	NA	TRBV5-6	NA	CASSLRGWAPLHF	TGTGCCAGCAGCTTACGTGGATGGGCACCCCTCCACTTT
TRBJ2-3	TRBD2	TRBV5-1	NA	CASSPSAGGPTDTQYF	TGCGCCAGCAGCCCTTCGGCGGGAGGGCCGACAGATACGCAGTATTTT
TRBJ2-7	NA	TRBV10-3	NA	CATSTPQGEQYF	TGTGCCACATCGACACCCCAGGGCGAGCAGTACTTC
TRBJ2-7	NA	TRBV20-1	NA	CSARDLRATAEGYEQYF	TGCAGTGCTAGAGATCTGCGGGCTACGGCCGAGGGGTACGAGCAGTACTTC
TRBJ2-3	TRBD1	TRBV30	NA	CAWKRTGSTDTQYF	TGTGCCTGGAAGCGGACAGGGAGCACAGATACGCAGTATTTT
TRBJ2-7	NA	TRBV5-1	once	CASSLSVSGTNYEQYF	TGCGCCAGCAGCTTGTCGGTTTCGGGGACAAACTACGAGCAGTACTTC
TRBJ1-2	NA	TRBV25-1	NA	CASSDLAYGYTF	TGTGCCAGCAGTGATCTGGCCTATGGCTACACCTTC
TRBJ2-5	NA	TRBV2	NA	CASSEVEETQYF	TGTGCCAGCAGTGAAGTCGAAGAGACCCAGTACTTC
TRBJ2-2	TRBD2	TRBV6-2/TRBV6-3	NA	CASSYGLAGGPGELFF	TGTGCCAGCAGTTACGGACTAGCGGGGGGGCCCGGGGAGCTGTTTTTT
TRBJ2-7	TRBD1	TRBV7-9	NA	CTSSPKSGGTYEQYF	TGTACCAGCAGCCCTAAATCAGGGGGCACCTACGAGCAGTACTTC
TRBJ1-1	NA	TRBV3-1	NA	CASSHLDRPDTEAFF	TGTGCCAGCAGCCACCTCGACCGTCCGGACACTGAAGCTTTCTTT
TRBJ1-2	TRBD1	TRBV6-2/TRBV6-3	NA	CASRFPPGTDGYTF	TGTGCCAGCAGATTCCCCCCCGGGACAGATGGCTACACCTTC
TRBJ1-2	NA	TRBV20-1	NA	CSATGSRVGYGYTF	TGCAGTGCTACCGGGAGCAGGGTCGGTTATGGCTACACCTTC
TRBJ2-7	TRBD2	TRBV20-1	NA	CSARDAGGATYEQYF	TGCAGTGCTAGAGATGCGGGGGGGGCAACCTACGAGCAGTACTTC
TRBJ2-3	TRBD2	TRBV10-1	NA	CASSASGGSGTQYF	TGCGCCAGCAGTGCTAGCGGGGGTTCTGGTACGCAGTATTTT
TRBJ2-2	NA	TRBV19	NA	CASISNWDVAGELFF	TGTGCCAGTATTTCGAACTGGGACGTTGCCGGGGAGCTGTTTTTT
TRBJ1-1	NA	TRBV18	NA	CASSPDYTEAFF	TGTGCCAGCTCACCAGATTACACTGAAGCTTTCTTT
TRBJ1-5	NA	TRBV12-3/TRBV12-4	NA	CASTPSGGGWQPQHF	TGTGCCAGCACCCCTAGTGGGGGTGGGTGGCAGCCCCAGCATTTT
TRBJ1-2	TRBD1	TRBV20-1	NA	CSASDRGSSGYTF	TGCAGTGCAAGCGACAGGGGCTCATCTGGCTACACCTTC
TRBJ1-2	NA	TRBV28	few	CASSSQGPNYGYTF	TGTGCCAGCAGTTCCCAGGGACCTAACTATGGCTACACCTTC
TRBJ2-2	NA	TRBV7-8	NA	CASSFRTGELFF	TGTGCCAGCAGCTTCCGGACTGGGGAGCTGTTTTTT
TRBJ2-3	NA	TRBV7-9	NA	CASSLMEGPGDTQYF	TGTGCCAGCAGCTTGATGGAAGGGCCTGGGGATACGCAGTATTTT
TRBJ2-7	NA	TRBV20-1	NA	CSARGDGSPYEQYF	TGCAGTGCTAGGGGGGACGGATCCCCCTACGAGCAGTACTTC
TRBJ2-7	NA	TRBV5-1	NA	CASSAGHSSYEQYF	TGCGCCAGCAGCGCCGGACATAGCTCCTACGAGCAGTACTTC
TRBJ2-1	TRBD2	TRBV30	NA	CAWAEAGEQFF	TGTGCCTGGGCGGAAGCGGGAGAGCAGTTCTTC
TRBJ1-5	NA	TRBV6-6	NA	CASSYSDQPQHF	TGTGCCAGCAGTTATTCGGACCAGCCCCAGCATTTT
TRBJ2-7	TRBD1	TRBV19	NA	CASSLADGTGGYEQYF	TGTGCCAGTAGTCTCGCTGACGGGACAGGGGGCTACGAGCAGTACTTC
TRBJ2-5	TRBD2	TRBV11-2	NA	CASSSSGTSGQETQYF	TGTGCCAGCAGCTCCTCCGGGACTAGCGGCCAAGAGACCCAGTACTTC